Presented here are 23 T cell receptor beta chains from one specimen sequenced in a study of blood T cell repertoires in COVID-19. Method: immunoSEQ multiplex PCR; TCRdb's copy keeps in-frame clones and lacks some. The table lists roughly 120,000 clones, 86% of them singletons, with 5% to 6.5% in the top ten. Sequenced: peripheral blood. The receptors derive from a human donor in a cohort sampled during active COVID-19.

The sample holds one count of this clone. The chain uses TRBV10-1 and TRBJ1-1; no clear D gene. Trimming pared 4 bases from V and 1 base from J, leaving 7 bases between. Germline V CDR1 and CDR2: WNHNN, SYGVQD (reference sequence). This CDR3 has 13 amino acids. This CDR3 reads CASSASRNTEAFF. The CDR3 region has the DNA TGCGCCAGCAGTGCTAGCCGGAACACTGAAGCTTTCTTT.

V is TRBV9 and J is TRBJ2-2; TRBD2 agrees at 8 bases. The V gene's germline CDR1 is SGDLS and CDR2 YYNGEE. Trimming cost V 3 bases and J 2 bases; bases outside gene matches: 6. There are 16 residues in the CDR3. The DNA of the CDR3 is TGTGCCAGCAGCGGACTAGCGAGCCCAAACACCGGGGAGCTGTTTTTT. It is translated as CASSGLASPNTGELFF.

The table lists this clone with a count of one. This rearrangement joins TRBV28 to TRBJ2-5, with D possibly TRBD2 on 5 matching bases. The CDR3 runs 15 residues. Germline lookup yields CDR1 MDHEN and CDR2 SYDVKM. V shed 2 bases and J shed 3 bases, with 13 bases lying between them. The CDR3 loop is CASSLRGWVEETQYF. CDR3 DNA sequence: TGTGCCAGCAGTTTACGAGGGTGGGTGGAAGAGACCCAGTACTTC.

The chain carries TRBV14 and TRBJ1-2, with D perhaps matching TRBD1 (6 bases). V was clipped by 0 bases and J by 4 bases, with 18 bases between them. The CDR3 spans 17 residues. Per germline, CDR1 SGHDN and CDR2 FVKESK. The CDR3 nucleotides are TGTGCCAGCAGCCAAGAGAAAAAACAGGGACGGATCTATGGCTACACCTTC. It encodes CASSQEKKQGRIYGYTF.

The chain links TRBV28 to TRBJ1-2, with no clear D. V was cut by 2 bases and J by 4 bases, with 11 bases left in between. Germline CDR1 MDHEN, CDR2 SYDVKM. This CDR3 is 14 amino acids long. CDR3 nucleotides: TGTGCCAGCAGTTTACGGAGCGCGGCCTATGGCTACACCTTC. Its protein is CASSLRSAAYGYTF.

The chain is built from TRBV4-3 and TRBJ2-1, with 7 bases matching TRBD2. Trimming at V came to 3 bases and at J to 10 bases, leaving 12 bases not matched to a gene. From germline, CDR1 is LGHNA and CDR2 YSLEER. The CDR3 loop spans 15 amino acids. In DNA form, the CDR3 reads TGCGCCAGCAGCCAGCGGGACGGCGGGGGTGGAGAGCAGTTCTTC. It yields the protein CASSQRDGGGGEQFF.

This clone has only one observation. The chain combines TRBV10-1 with TRBJ2-1, with 10 positions matching TRBD2. Per germline, CDR1 WNHNN and CDR2 SYGVQD (reference sequence). The CDR3 spans 15 residues. Losses at the gene ends were 5 bases for V and 6 bases for J; bases not matched to a gene: 7. The DNA of the CDR3 is TGCGCCAGCAGTAAAATTTCTAGCGGGAGCAATGAGCAGTTCTTC. It yields the protein CASSKISSGSNEQFF.

The chain links TRBV18 to TRBJ2-5; TRBD1 aligns across 10 bases. V shed 3 bases, J shed 4 bases, and the junction held 20 bases outside the gene matches. Germline CDR1 KGHSH, CDR2 LQKENI. The CDR3 totals 20 residues. CDR3 loop: CASSPNTMLGTGEGRETQYF. In nucleotides, the CDR3 is TGTGCCAGCTCACCGAATACCATGCTGGGGACAGGGGAAGGGCGAGAGACCCAGTACTTC.

In this sample, this clone turned up once. The rearrangement joins TRBV6-2 or TRBV6-3 to TRBJ2-3; 9 bases align to TRBD2. This CDR3 is built from 18 residues. The germline gives CDR1 MNHEY, CDR2 SVGEGT. The trim removed 0 bases at V and 2 bases at J, leaving 9 bases unmatched. The CDR3 DNA follows: TGTGCCAGCAGTTACTCAGCGGGGGGACCGTCTAACACAGATACGCAGTATTTT. Translation gives CASSYSAGGPSNTDTQYF.

The CDR3 loop reads CASRQGSGGNTIYF. The CDR3 coding sequence is TGTGCCAGCAGACAGGGATCGGGTGGAAACACCATATATTTT. The rearrangement joins TRBV7-2 to TRBJ1-3; a weak D match, TRBD1 (6 bases). This CDR3 spans 14 amino acids. Looked up from germline, CDR1 is SGHTA and CDR2 is FQGNSA. V gave up 6 bases and J gave up 3 bases, with 12 bases separating them.

The gene calls are TRBV12-5 and TRBJ2-1; a possible D gene is TRBD2 (6 bases). CDR1 is LGHNT, CDR2 FRNRAP, per germline. The CDR3 runs to 16 residues. Trimming cost V 6 bases and J 9 bases, with 24 bases left between them. In nucleotides, the CDR3 is TGTGCTAGTGGCCCTCCCCCACTGGCGGGAAGGACTGAGCAGTTCTTC. Protein sequence: CASGPPPLAGRTEQFF.

This clone was detected ten times or more. The genes are TRBV11-2 and TRBJ1-2, with a possible D match to TRBD1 (6 bases). Per germline, CDR1 SGHAT and CDR2 FQNNGV. V was pared by 1 base and J by 4 bases, with 19 bases between. CDR3 length: 17 residues. CDR3 DNA: TGTGCCAGCAGCTTAGTAGGCGGCACGGACAGAGTCTATGGCTACACCTTC. This codes for CASSLVGGTDRVYGYTF. The full variable domain, rest sourced from reference TRBV11-2 and TRBJ1-2, is EAGVAQSPRYKIIEKRQSVAFWCNPISGHATLYWYQQILGQGPKLLIQFQNNGVVDDSQLPKDRFSAERLKGVDSTLKIQPAKLEDSAVYLCASSLVGGTDRVYGYTFGSGTRLTVV.

The CDR3 loop is CASKTSGITYEQYF. In DNA form, the CDR3 reads TGCGCCAGCAAGACTAGCGGGATTACCTACGAGCAGTACTTC. The chain combines TRBV10-2 with TRBJ2-7; TRBD2 agrees at 11 bases. There are 14 residues in the CDR3. Germline V lookup: CDR1 WSHSY, CDR2 SAAADI. V trimming: 7 bases; J trimming: 2 bases; junction bases outside the gene matches: 4.

The chain is built from TRBV30 and TRBJ1-2; D unresolved. From germline, CDR1 is GTSNPN and CDR2 SVGIG (reference sequence). This CDR3 contains 15 residues. Trimming stripped 4 bases from V and 1 base from J, with 16 bases between. The CDR3 bases are TGTGCCTGGAACCCCCGCCGAGGCCTTAACTATGGCTACACCTTC. Translating it yields CAWNPRRGLNYGYTF.

This sequence joins TRBV4-1 and TRBJ2-1; 7 bases fit TRBD2. The V gene's germline CDR1 is MGHRA and CDR2 YSYEKL. The CDR3 is 16 residues long. V lost 2 bases to trimming and J lost 2 bases; unmatched junction nucleotides: 6. CDR3 protein: CASSQYAGTTYNEQFF. The CDR3 bases are TGCGCCAGCAGCCAATATGCCGGGACTACCTACAATGAGCAGTTCTTC.

The gene calls are TRBV7-9 and TRBJ1-3; D is possibly TRBD1 (6 bases). Germline-derived CDR1 and CDR2 are SEHNR and FQNEAQ (reference sequence). The V end was cut by 8 bases, the J end by 8 bases, with 16 bases between. The CDR3 sequence is 13 residues long. The CDR3 nucleotides read TGTGCCAGCGAACACAGGGTAATAGACACCATATATTTT. As protein: CASEHRVIDTIYF.

CDR3 amino acids: CASLTPVVEKLFF. The CDR3 coding sequence is TGTGCCAGCCTGACACCGGTGGTTGAAAAACTGTTTTTT. This chain joins TRBV6-6 and TRBJ1-4; D gene ambiguous. The CDR3 totals 13 residues. The ends were cut back, 8 bases at V and 7 bases at J, with 14 bases in the middle. CDR1 and CDR2 (germline): MNHNY, SVGAGI (reference sequence).

The chain recombines TRBV5-4 with TRBJ2-4, with D possibly being TRBD1 (5 bases). Trimming took off 0 bases at V and 3 bases at J, with 7 bases between the two ends. Germline CDR1 and CDR2: SGHNT and YYREEE (reference sequence). The CDR3 runs to 14 residues. DNA of the CDR3: TGTGCCAGCAGCTTGGATCAGGGCAAAAACATTCAGTACTTC. It encodes CASSLDQGKNIQYF.

This chain joins TRBV9 and TRBJ2-3, with 12 bases fitting TRBD2. Unmatched junction bases numbered 6, after V lost 4 bases and J lost 6 bases. The V gene's germline CDR1 is SGDLS and CDR2 YYNGEE. The CDR3 has 15 residues. In DNA form, the CDR3 reads TGTGCCAGCAGCCGACTAGCGGGAGTAACGGATACGCAGTATTTT. The encoded protein is CASSRLAGVTDTQYF. The whole variable domain, filled in from reference TRBV9 and TRBJ2-3, reads DSGVTQTPKHLITATGQRVTLRCSPRSGDLSVYWYQQSLDQGLQFLIQYYNGEERAKGNILERFSAQQFPDLHSELNLSSLELGDSALYFCASSRLAGVTDTQYFGPGTRLTVL.

The chain recombines TRBV10-2 with TRBJ2-3, with TRBD1 identical over 9 bases. Germline lookup yields CDR1 WSHSY and CDR2 SAAADI. The CDR3 extends over 14 amino acids. The V segment lost 5 bases and the J segment 4 bases; nucleotides outside the gene matches: 4. The CDR3 region is CASSTGTGPDTQYF. The CDR3 DNA reads TGCGCCAGCAGTACCGGGACAGGGCCAGATACGCAGTATTTT.

J is TRBJ1-2 and V is TRBV14, with unresolved D. The germline gives CDR1 SGHDN, CDR2 FVKESK. V was clipped by 8 bases and J by 3 bases, with 10 bases between them. CDR3 size: 12 residues. The CDR3 DNA reads TGTGCCAGCGGGAGGAGCCACTATGGCTACACCTTC. Protein sequence: CASGRSHYGYTF.

This chain links TRBV12-3 or TRBV12-4 with TRBJ2-7; tentatively, D is TRBD2 (5 bases). V dropped 1 base and J dropped 3 bases, with 7 bases sitting between them. The CDR3 totals 13 residues. CDR3 DNA sequence: TGTGCCAGCAGTTTAGTCGGGATCTACGAGCAGTACTTC. It is translated as CASSLVGIYEQYF.

A note on this clone: An end of the junction does not agree with germline; a read error may underlie this. The rearrangement joins TRBV19 to TRBJ2-1; 8 bases agree with TRBD2. CDR3 length: 17 residues. From germline, CDR1 is LNHDA and CDR2 SQIVND (reference sequence). CDR3: CASSGILLAGSYIEQFF. The CDR3 nucleotides are TGTGCCAGTAGTGGAATCCTTTTAGCGGGGTCATACATTGAGCAGTTCTTC.